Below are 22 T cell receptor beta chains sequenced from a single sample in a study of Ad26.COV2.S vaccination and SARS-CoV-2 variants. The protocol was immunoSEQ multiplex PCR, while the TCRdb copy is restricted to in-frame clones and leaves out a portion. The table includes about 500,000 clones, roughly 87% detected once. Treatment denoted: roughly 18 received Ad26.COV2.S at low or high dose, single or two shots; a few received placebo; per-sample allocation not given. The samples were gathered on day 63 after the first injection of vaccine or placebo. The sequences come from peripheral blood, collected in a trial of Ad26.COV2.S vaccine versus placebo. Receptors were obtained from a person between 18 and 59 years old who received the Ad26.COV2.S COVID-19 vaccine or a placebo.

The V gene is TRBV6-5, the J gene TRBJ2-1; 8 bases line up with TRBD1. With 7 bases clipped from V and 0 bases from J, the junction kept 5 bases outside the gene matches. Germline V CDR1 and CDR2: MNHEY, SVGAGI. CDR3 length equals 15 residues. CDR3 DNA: TGTGCCAGCACCGCAACAGGGGGCTCCTACAATGAGCAGTTCTTC. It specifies CASTATGGSYNEQFF.

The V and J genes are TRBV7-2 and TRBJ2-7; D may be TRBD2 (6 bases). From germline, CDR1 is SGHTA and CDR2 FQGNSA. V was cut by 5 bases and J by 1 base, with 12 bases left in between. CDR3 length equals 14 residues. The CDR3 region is CASSRRGISYEQYF. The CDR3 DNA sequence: TGTGCCAGCAGCCGCCGGGGGATATCCTACGAGCAGTACTTC.

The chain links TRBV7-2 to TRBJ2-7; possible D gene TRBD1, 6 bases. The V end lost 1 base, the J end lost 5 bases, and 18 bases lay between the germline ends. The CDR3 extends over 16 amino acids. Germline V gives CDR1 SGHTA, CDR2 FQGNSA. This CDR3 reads CASSLVLRGRGNEQYF. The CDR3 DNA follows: TGTGCCAGCAGCTTAGTCTTAAGGGGCAGGGGTAACGAGCAGTACTTC. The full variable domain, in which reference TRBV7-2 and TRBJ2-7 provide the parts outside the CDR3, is GAGVSQSPSNKVTEKGKDVELRCDPISGHTALYWYRQSLGQGLEFLIYFQGNSAPDKSGLPSDRFSAERTGGSVSTLTIQRTQQEDSAVYLCASSLVLRGRGNEQYFGPGTRLTVT.

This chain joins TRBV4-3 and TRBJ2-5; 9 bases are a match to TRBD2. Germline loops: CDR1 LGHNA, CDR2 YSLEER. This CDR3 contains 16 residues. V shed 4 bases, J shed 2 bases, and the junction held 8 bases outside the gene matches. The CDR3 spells CASSRASGDRQETQYF. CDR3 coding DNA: TGCGCCAGCAGCCGCGCTAGCGGGGATAGACAAGAGACCCAGTACTTC.

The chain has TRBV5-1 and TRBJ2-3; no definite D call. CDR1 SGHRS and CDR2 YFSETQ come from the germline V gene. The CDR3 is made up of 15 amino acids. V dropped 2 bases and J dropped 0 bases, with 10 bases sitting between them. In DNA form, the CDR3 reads TGCGCCAGCAGCTTTCGCGGCGGTAGCACAGATACGCAGTATTTT. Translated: CASSFRGGSTDTQYF.

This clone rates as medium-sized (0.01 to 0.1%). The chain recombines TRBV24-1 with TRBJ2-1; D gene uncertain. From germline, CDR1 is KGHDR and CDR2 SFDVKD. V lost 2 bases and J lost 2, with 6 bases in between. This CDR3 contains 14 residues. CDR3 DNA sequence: TGTGCCACCAGTGATTCCCAGCCCTACAATGAGCAGTTCTTC. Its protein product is CATSDSQPYNEQFF.

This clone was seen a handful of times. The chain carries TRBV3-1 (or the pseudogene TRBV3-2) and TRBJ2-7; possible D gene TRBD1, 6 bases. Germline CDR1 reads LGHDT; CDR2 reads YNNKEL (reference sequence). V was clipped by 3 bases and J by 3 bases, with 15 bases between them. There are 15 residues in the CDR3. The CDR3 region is CASSHRRQQGYEQYF. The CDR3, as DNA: TGTGCCAGCAGCCACAGGAGACAACAGGGCTACGAGCAGTACTTC.

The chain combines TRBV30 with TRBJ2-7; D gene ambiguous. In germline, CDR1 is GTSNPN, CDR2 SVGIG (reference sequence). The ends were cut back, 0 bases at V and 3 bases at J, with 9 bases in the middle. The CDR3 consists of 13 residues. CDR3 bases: TGTGCCTGGAGTGTAGTGGTCGACTACGAGCAGTACTTC. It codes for CAWSVVVDYEQYF.

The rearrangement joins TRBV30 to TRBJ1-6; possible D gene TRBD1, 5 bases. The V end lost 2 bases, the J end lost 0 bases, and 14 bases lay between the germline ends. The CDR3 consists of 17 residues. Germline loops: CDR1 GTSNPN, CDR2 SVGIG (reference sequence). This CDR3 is CAWSLGRTSSYNSPLHF. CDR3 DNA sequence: TGTGCCTGGAGTCTGGGACGAACGAGCTCCTATAATTCACCCCTCCACTTT.

This CDR3 is CASSPPATNTEAFF. As DNA, the CDR3 is TGTGCCAGCTCACCACCCGCGACAAACACTGAAGCTTTCTTT. The V and J genes are TRBV18 and TRBJ1-1; D remains unclear. Deletions cut 0 bases from V and 2 bases from J, with 7 bases between. Germline values: CDR1 KGHSH, CDR2 LQKENI. This CDR3 spans 14 amino acids.

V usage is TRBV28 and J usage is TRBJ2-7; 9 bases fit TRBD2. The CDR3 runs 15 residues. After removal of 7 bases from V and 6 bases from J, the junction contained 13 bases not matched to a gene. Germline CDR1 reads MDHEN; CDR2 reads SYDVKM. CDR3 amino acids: CASNPPGLAGSEQYF. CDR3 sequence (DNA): TGTGCCAGCAATCCCCCCGGGCTAGCGGGAAGCGAGCAGTACTTC. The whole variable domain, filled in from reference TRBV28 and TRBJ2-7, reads DVKVTQSSRYLVKRTGEKVFLECVQDMDHENMFWYRQDPGLGLRLIYFSYDVKMKEKGDIPEGYSVSREKKERFSLILESASTNQTSMYLCASNPPGLAGSEQYFGPGTRLTVT.

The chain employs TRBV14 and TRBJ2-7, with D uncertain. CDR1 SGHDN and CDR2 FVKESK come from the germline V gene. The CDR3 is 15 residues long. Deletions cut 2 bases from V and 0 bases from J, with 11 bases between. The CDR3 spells CASSQYHYSSYEQYF. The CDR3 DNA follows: TGTGCCAGCAGCCAATACCACTACAGCTCCTACGAGCAGTACTTC.

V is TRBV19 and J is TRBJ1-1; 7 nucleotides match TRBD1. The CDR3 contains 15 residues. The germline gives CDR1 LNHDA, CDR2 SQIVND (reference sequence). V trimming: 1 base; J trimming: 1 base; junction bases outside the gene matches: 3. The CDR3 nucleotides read TGTGCCAGTAGTATAGGGCCAGGGGGGAACACTGAAGCTTTCTTT. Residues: CASSIGPGGNTEAFF. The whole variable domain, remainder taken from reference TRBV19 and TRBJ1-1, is DGGITQSPKYLFRKEGQNVTLSCEQNLNHDAMYWYRQDPGQGLRLIYYSQIVNDFQKGDIAEGYSVSREKKESFPLTVTSAQKNPTAFYLCASSIGPGGNTEAFFGQGTRLTVV.

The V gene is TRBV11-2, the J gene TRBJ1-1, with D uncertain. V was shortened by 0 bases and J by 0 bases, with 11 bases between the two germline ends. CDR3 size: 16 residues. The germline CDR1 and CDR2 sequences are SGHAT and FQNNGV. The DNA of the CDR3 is TGTGCCAGCAGCTTAGATCGGACGCTATTGAACACTGAAGCTTTCTTT. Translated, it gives CASSLDRTLLNTEAFF.

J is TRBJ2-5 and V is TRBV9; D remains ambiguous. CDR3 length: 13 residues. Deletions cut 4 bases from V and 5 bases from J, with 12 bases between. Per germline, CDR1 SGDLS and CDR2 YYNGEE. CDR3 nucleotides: TGTGCCAGCAGCCTTTGGGGTGGGGAGACCCAGTACTTC. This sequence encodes CASSLWGGETQYF.

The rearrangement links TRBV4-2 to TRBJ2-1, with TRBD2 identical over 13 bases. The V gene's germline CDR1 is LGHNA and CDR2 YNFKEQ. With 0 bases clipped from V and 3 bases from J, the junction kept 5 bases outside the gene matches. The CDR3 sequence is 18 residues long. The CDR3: CASSQESGLAGYYNEQFF. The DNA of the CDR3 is TGTGCCAGCAGCCAAGAGTCGGGACTAGCGGGATACTACAATGAGCAGTTCTTC.

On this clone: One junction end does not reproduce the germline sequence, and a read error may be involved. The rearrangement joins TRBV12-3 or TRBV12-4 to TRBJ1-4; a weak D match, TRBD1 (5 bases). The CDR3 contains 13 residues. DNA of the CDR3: TGTGCCAGCAGTTTAAGGATGTCCGGGGCCCCGGATTTT. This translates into CASSLRMSGAPDF.

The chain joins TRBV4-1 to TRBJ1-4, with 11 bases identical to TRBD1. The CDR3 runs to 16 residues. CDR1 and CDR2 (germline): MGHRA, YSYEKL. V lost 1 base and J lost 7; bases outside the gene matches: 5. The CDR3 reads CASSQGGTGGFEKLFF. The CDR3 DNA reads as TGCGCCAGCAGCCAAGGTGGGACAGGGGGTTTTGAAAAACTGTTTTTT.

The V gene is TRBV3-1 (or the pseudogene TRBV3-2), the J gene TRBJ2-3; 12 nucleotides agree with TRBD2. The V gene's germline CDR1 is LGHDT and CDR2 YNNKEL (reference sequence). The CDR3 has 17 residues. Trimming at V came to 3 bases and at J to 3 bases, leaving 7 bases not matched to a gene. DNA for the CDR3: TGTGCCAGCAGCCAGGTGGCTAGCGGGAGGGGGACAGATACGCAGTATTTT. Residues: CASSQVASGRGTDTQYF.

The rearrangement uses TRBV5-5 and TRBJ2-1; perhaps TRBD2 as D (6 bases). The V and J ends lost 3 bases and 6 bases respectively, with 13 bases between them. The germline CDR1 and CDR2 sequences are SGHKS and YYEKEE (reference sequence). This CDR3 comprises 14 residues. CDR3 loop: CASSSLAGSNEQFF. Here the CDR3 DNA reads TGTGCCAGCAGCTCCCTTGCGGGGTCCAATGAGCAGTTCTTC.

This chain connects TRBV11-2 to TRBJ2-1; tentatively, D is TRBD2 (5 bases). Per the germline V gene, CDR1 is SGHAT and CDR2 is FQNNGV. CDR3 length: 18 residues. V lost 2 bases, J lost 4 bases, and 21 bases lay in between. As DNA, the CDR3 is TGTGCCAGCAGCTTAAGGCTGGGAGATTATTCCCCGTACAATGAGCAGTTCTTC. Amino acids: CASSLRLGDYSPYNEQFF.

The CDR3 sequence: CASSSQGASYEQYF. The CDR3 nucleotides are TGTGCCAGCAGCTCACAGGGGGCCTCCTACGAGCAGTACTTC. The chain uses TRBV5-4 and TRBJ2-7, with 9 bases fitting TRBD1. There are 14 residues in the CDR3. CDR1 is SGHNT and CDR2 is YYREEE in the germline V gene (reference sequence). V dropped 3 bases and J dropped 0; count of bases not matched to a gene: 1.